These T cell receptor beta chains were read from a single sample in a study of blood T cell repertoires in COVID-19. TCRdb keeps only in-frame clones here, not all; method: immunoSEQ multiplex PCR. The data contain about 290,000 clones, under 90% of them singletons. The sample was PBMCs or T cells enriched from blood (not recorded which). The source of these receptors is a woman between 40 and 50 years old who had recovered from COVID-19. CDR3s include the opening cysteine and the closing phenylalanine or tryptophan. D genes are given only for firm matches. Clone size is given for some rows only: seen once, a few or many times, or a class if the clone is expanded.

J gene: TRBJ1-1
D gene: -
clone size: -
V gene: TRBV6-4
CDR3 protein: CASSAWGGTEAFF
CDR3 DNA: TGTGCCAGCAGTGCGTGGGGGGGCACTGAAGCTTTCTTT

J gene: TRBJ1-1
D gene: -
clone size: -
V gene: TRBV5-1
CDR3 protein: CASSLGSGNTEAFF
CDR3 DNA: TGCGCCAGCAGCTTGGGTTCAGGGAACACTGAAGCTTTCTTT

J gene: TRBJ1-5
D gene: -
clone size: -
V gene: TRBV10-3
CDR3 protein: CAISDRGGGNQPQHF
CDR3 DNA: TGTGCCATCAGTGATCGGGGAGGAGGCAATCAGCCCCAGCATTTT

J gene: TRBJ2-6
D gene: -
clone size: -
V gene: TRBV19
CDR3 protein: CATGDGGGSGANVLTF
CDR3 DNA: TGTGCCACGGGGGACGGTGGTGGATCTGGGGCCAACGTCCTGACTTTC

J gene: TRBJ2-5
D gene: -
clone size: once
V gene: TRBV9
CDR3 protein: CASSVTIRPQETQYF
CDR3 DNA: TGTGCCAGCAGCGTTACTATCCGGCCACAAGAGACCCAGTACTTC

J gene: TRBJ2-7
D gene: -
clone size: -
V gene: TRBV5-6
CDR3 protein: CASSLVDRVYEQYF
CDR3 DNA: TGTGCCAGCAGCTTGGTAGACAGAGTCTACGAGCAGTACTTC

J gene: TRBJ1-4
D gene: -
clone size: -
V gene: TRBV18
CDR3 protein: CASSPQGAQYEKLFF
CDR3 DNA: TGTGCCAGCTCACCACAAGGGGCCCAGTATGAAAAACTGTTTTTT

J gene: TRBJ1-1
D gene: -
clone size: -
V gene: TRBV7-9
CDR3 protein: CASSPRNVMNTEAFF
CDR3 DNA: TGTGCCAGCAGCCCGAGAAATGTCATGAACACTGAAGCTTTCTTT

J gene: TRBJ2-7
D gene: -
clone size: -
V gene: TRBV6-2/TRBV6-3
CDR3 protein: CASSYSISGGSYEQYF
CDR3 DNA: TGTGCCAGCAGTTACTCGATTTCCGGGGGTTCCTACGAGCAGTACTTC

J gene: TRBJ2-3
D gene: -
clone size: once
V gene: TRBV19
CDR3 protein: CASSRGQRVASTDTQYF
CDR3 DNA: TGTGCCAGTAGCCGTGGTCAGCGGGTTGCTAGCACAGATACGCAGTATTTT

J gene: TRBJ1-1
D gene: -
clone size: -
V gene: TRBV6-2/TRBV6-3
CDR3 protein: CASSYWVAGTEAFF
CDR3 DNA: TGTGCCAGCAGTTACTGGGTAGCGGGCACTGAAGCTTTCTTT

J gene: TRBJ1-4
D gene: -
clone size: -
V gene: TRBV19
CDR3 protein: CASGLLGGLANEKLFF
CDR3 DNA: TGTGCCAGTGGATTACTCGGAGGGTTGGCTAATGAAAAACTGTTTTTT

J gene: TRBJ2-1
D gene: -
clone size: -
V gene: TRBV7-9
CDR3 protein: CASSPVGGEQFF
CDR3 DNA: TGTGCCAGCAGCCCGGTCGGAGGGGAGCAGTTCTTC

J gene: TRBJ2-3
D gene: TRBD2
clone size: -
V gene: TRBV7-3
CDR3 protein: CASSFMRSGRDTQYF
CDR3 DNA: TGTGCCAGCAGCTTTATGCGGAGCGGGAGAGATACGCAGTATTTT

J gene: TRBJ2-6
D gene: -
clone size: -
V gene: TRBV30
CDR3 protein: CAWRAHSGANVLTF
CDR3 DNA: TGTGCCTGGAGGGCTCACTCTGGGGCCAACGTCCTGACTTTC

J gene: TRBJ1-1
D gene: TRBD1
clone size: -
V gene: TRBV5-1
CDR3 protein: CASSKGGAGGDTEAFF
CDR3 DNA: TGCGCCAGCAGTAAAGGGGGCGCTGGTGGGGACACTGAAGCTTTCTTT

J gene: TRBJ1-5
D gene: -
clone size: -
V gene: TRBV5-1
CDR3 protein: CASSLVPGGNRPQHF
CDR3 DNA: TGCGCCAGCAGCTTGGTCCCGGGGGGCAACAGGCCCCAGCATTTT

J gene: TRBJ1-5
D gene: -
clone size: -
V gene: TRBV7-8
CDR3 protein: CASSLAAGNNQPQHF
CDR3 DNA: TGTGCCAGCAGCTTAGCGGCAGGGAACAATCAGCCCCAGCATTTT

J gene: TRBJ2-5
D gene: -
clone size: -
V gene: TRBV2
CDR3 protein: CASSWQGSQETQYF
CDR3 DNA: TGTGCCAGCAGTTGGCAGGGGAGTCAAGAGACCCAGTACTTC

J gene: TRBJ2-1
D gene: TRBD1
clone size: -
V gene: TRBV19
CDR3 protein: CASSTGGFEQFF
CDR3 DNA: TGTGCCAGTAGTACAGGGGGCTTTGAGCAGTTCTTC

J gene: TRBJ1-1
D gene: -
clone size: -
V gene: TRBV6-1
CDR3 protein: CASSEGTGFYTEAFF
CDR3 DNA: TGTGCCAGCAGTGAAGGTACAGGGTTTTACACTGAAGCTTTCTTT

J gene: TRBJ2-6
D gene: -
clone size: once
V gene: TRBV7-9
CDR3 protein: CASSSGANVLTF
CDR3 DNA: TGTGCCAGCAGCTCAGGGGCCAACGTCCTGACTTTC

J gene: TRBJ2-1
D gene: -
clone size: -
V gene: TRBV7-2
CDR3 protein: CASSARDSTPGEQFF
CDR3 DNA: TGTGCCAGCAGCGCCCGGGACTCCACCCCCGGTGAGCAGTTCTTC

J gene: TRBJ2-7
D gene: -
clone size: -
V gene: TRBV7-3
CDR3 protein: CASSYSITGVRYEQYF
CDR3 DNA: TGTGCCAGCAGCTATTCTATAACGGGAGTAAGGTACGAGCAGTACTTC

J gene: TRBJ1-3
D gene: -
clone size: -
V gene: TRBV9
CDR3 protein: CASSVDDSLGNTIYF
CDR3 DNA: TGTGCCAGCAGCGTAGACGACAGTCTTGGAAACACCATATATTTT

J gene: TRBJ2-3
D gene: -
clone size: -
V gene: TRBV21-1
CDR3 protein: CASTSGEGGYTDTQYF
CDR3 DNA: TGTGCCAGCACTAGCGGGGAAGGGGGCTACACAGATACGCAGTATTTT

J gene: TRBJ1-2
D gene: -
clone size: -
V gene: TRBV21-1
CDR3 protein: CASRPGQGKEPDYGYTF
CDR3 DNA: TGTGCCAGCCGCCCGGGACAGGGAAAGGAGCCAGACTATGGCTACACCTTC

J gene: TRBJ2-3
D gene: TRBD2
clone size: -
V gene: TRBV2
CDR3 protein: CASKFGTSGQGDTQYF
CDR3 DNA: TGTGCCAGCAAGTTCGGGACTAGCGGCCAAGGAGATACGCAGTATTTT

J gene: TRBJ1-3
D gene: -
clone size: -
V gene: TRBV5-1
CDR3 protein: CASSLRGGSLGPGNTIYF
CDR3 DNA: TGCGCCAGCAGCCTGCGGGGGGGCAGTTTGGGTCCTGGAAACACCATATATTTT

J gene: TRBJ1-3
D gene: -
clone size: -
V gene: TRBV6-5
CDR3 protein: CASSYAGVSGNTIYF
CDR3 DNA: TGTGCCAGCAGTTACGCAGGGGTTTCGGGAAACACCATATATTTT

J gene: TRBJ1-1
D gene: -
clone size: -
V gene: TRBV5-1
CDR3 protein: CASSGTTGNTEAFF
CDR3 DNA: TGCGCCAGCAGCGGAACGACAGGGAACACTGAAGCTTTCTTT

J gene: TRBJ1-1
D gene: -
clone size: -
V gene: TRBV4-1
CDR3 protein: CASSQGPKRTEAFF
CDR3 DNA: TGCGCCAGCAGCCAAGGCCCTAAGCGGACTGAAGCTTTCTTT

J gene: TRBJ1-2
D gene: -
clone size: -
V gene: TRBV12-3/TRBV12-4
CDR3 protein: CASRGLSDYGYTF
CDR3 DNA: TGTGCCAGCAGGGGACTCTCCGACTATGGCTACACCTTC

J gene: TRBJ1-1
D gene: TRBD1
clone size: -
V gene: TRBV5-1
CDR3 protein: CASSKTAGGNTEAFF
CDR3 DNA: TGCGCCAGCAGCAAAACAGCAGGGGGGAACACTGAAGCTTTCTTT

J gene: TRBJ1-2
D gene: TRBD1
clone size: -
V gene: TRBV5-1
CDR3 protein: CASSLDRGGYGYTF
CDR3 DNA: TGCGCCAGCAGCTTGGACAGGGGGGGCTATGGCTACACCTTC

J gene: TRBJ1-2
D gene: -
clone size: few
V gene: TRBV10-3
CDR3 protein: CAISESLGNYVDGYTF
CDR3 DNA: TGTGCCATCAGTGAGTCTTTGGGTAACTACGTGGATGGCTACACCTTC

J gene: TRBJ2-6
D gene: TRBD2
clone size: -
V gene: TRBV9
CDR3 protein: CASSGGAGANSGANVLTF
CDR3 DNA: TGTGCCAGCAGCGGAGGAGCGGGGGCAAACTCTGGGGCCAACGTCCTGACTTTC

J gene: TRBJ2-3
D gene: -
clone size: -
V gene: TRBV30
CDR3 protein: CAWNPTGSTDTQYF
CDR3 DNA: TGTGCCTGGAACCCAACAGGGAGCACAGATACGCAGTATTTT

J gene: TRBJ1-2
D gene: TRBD1
clone size: -
V gene: TRBV19
CDR3 protein: CASRIRTGGDYGYTF
CDR3 DNA: TGTGCCAGTAGGATTCGGACAGGGGGCGACTATGGCTACACCTTC

J gene: TRBJ1-1
D gene: TRBD1
clone size: -
V gene: TRBV18
CDR3 protein: CASSPIQGAPSGNTEAFF
CDR3 DNA: TGTGCCAGCTCACCAATCCAGGGGGCGCCCTCGGGGAACACTGAAGCTTTCTTT

J gene: TRBJ2-7
D gene: TRBD1
clone size: -
V gene: TRBV2
CDR3 protein: CASSSNRGGYEQYF
CDR3 DNA: TGTGCCAGCAGTTCGAACAGGGGTGGCTACGAGCAGTACTTC

J gene: TRBJ1-2
D gene: TRBD1
clone size: -
V gene: TRBV30
CDR3 protein: CAWTRGGTDYGYTF
CDR3 DNA: TGTGCCTGGACCCGGGGGGGGACAGACTATGGCTACACCTTC

J gene: TRBJ1-1
D gene: -
clone size: -
V gene: TRBV3-1/TRBV3-2
CDR3 protein: CASSRGIVNTEAFF
CDR3 DNA: TGTGCCAGCAGCCGAGGGATCGTGAACACTGAAGCTTTCTTT

J gene: TRBJ1-1
D gene: TRBD1
clone size: -
V gene: TRBV30
CDR3 protein: CAWTLHRGTEAFF
CDR3 DNA: TGTGCCTGGACCCTACACAGGGGCACTGAAGCTTTCTTT

J gene: TRBJ2-3
D gene: -
clone size: -
V gene: TRBV3-1/TRBV3-2
CDR3 protein: CASSQDLSTQYF
CDR3 DNA: TGTGCCAGCAGCCAAGATTTAAGCACGCAGTATTTT

J gene: TRBJ1-2
D gene: -
clone size: -
V gene: TRBV5-1
CDR3 protein: CASSSGGQLQFGYTF
CDR3 DNA: TGCGCCAGCAGCTCGGGTGGACAGCTTCAATTTGGCTACACCTTC

J gene: TRBJ1-1
D gene: -
clone size: once
V gene: TRBV5-1
CDR3 protein: CASSLPGRDTEAFF
CDR3 DNA: TGCGCCAGCAGCTTGCCAGGGAGGGACACTGAAGCTTTCTTT

J gene: TRBJ2-6
D gene: -
clone size: once
V gene: TRBV6-2/TRBV6-3
CDR3 protein: CASSTRDTSGANVLTF
CDR3 DNA: TGTGCCAGCAGTACCAGGGACACTTCTGGGGCCAACGTCCTGACTTTC

J gene: TRBJ1-2
D gene: TRBD1
clone size: once
V gene: TRBV15
CDR3 protein: CATSRRQGLGGYTF
CDR3 DNA: TGTGCCACCAGCAGGAGACAGGGTCTTGGTGGCTACACCTTC

J gene: TRBJ2-3
D gene: TRBD2
clone size: once
V gene: TRBV19
CDR3 protein: CASSIRGEGSPDTQYF
CDR3 DNA: TGTGCCAGTAGTATTAGAGGGGAGGGTAGTCCAGATACGCAGTATTTT

J gene: TRBJ1-2
D gene: TRBD1
clone size: -
V gene: TRBV9
CDR3 protein: CASSARDRGLYGYTF
CDR3 DNA: TGTGCCAGCAGCGCTAGAGACAGGGGATTATATGGCTACACCTTC